This T cell receptor (beta chain) is from a study of CD8 T cells in Susac syndrome (dated by TCRdb to the late 2010s). The study in broad terms: Whether CD8+ T cell activation and differentiation in Susac syndrome was antigen driven was tested using repertoire sequencing. CD8+ T cell repertoire clonality was compared between 11 to 12 healthy donors, roughly 14 Susac syndrome patients and around 16 multiple sclerosis patients.

With regard to this clonotype: There is no known antigen for this receptor. Per-nucleotide qualities are absent, and no much larger clonotype sits a single base away.

Peripheral blood CD8+ and CD4+ T cells from healthy donors, Susac syndrome patients and multiple sclerosis patients were profiled using high-throughput TCR beta sequencing. Treatment-naive patients with stable or active relapsing-remitting disease fulfilling revised McDonald criteria were used as multiple sclerosis controls. Bulk CD8+ and CD4+ T cells were purified by magnetic negative isolation, while CD8+ TEMRA cells were enriched using FACS. Blood was drawn into EDTA tubes, processed within 24 hours, and PBMCs were isolated by density gradient centrifugation. PBMCs intended for TCR sequencing were cryopreserved in liquid nitrogen and were subsequently thawed in a 37 degrees C water bath. A purity of at least 90% was achieved for sorted or isolated CD4+, CD8+ and CD8+ TEMRA cells. Broader findings and caveats from the paper: The study acknowledged that relatively few individuals were included in the TCR sequencing and HLA analysis.

The CDR3 spans 15 residues, from the cysteine through the phenylalanine. The DNA shown is the 45-base CDR3, in frame from base 1. For this chain, trimming is 3 bases at the V end and 1 base at the J end, and the number of junction bases without a gene match is 3. RNA was extracted using the RNeasy kit, and about 0.45 to 1 ug of the RNA was reverse transcribed with random hexamers. The immunoSEQ multiplex PCR assay, covering 54 Vbeta and 13 Jbeta segments, was used to amplify TCR beta CDR3 regions. PCR amplification bias was corrected by using a synthetic template baseline for primer optimization and computational correction. The study's own analysis went as follows. Only productive sequences were kept, with reads annotated to V, D and J genes according to IMGT and analyzed in immunoSEQ Analyzer. To calculate clonality, Shannon entropy was normalized by log2 of the number of productive unique sequences and then subtracted from one. For each patient and control, public and private clones were evaluated within the 100 most prevalent clones. A clone was defined as Susac-specific if it was absent from the healthy and MS cohorts, from some 1,100 published viral clones and from other ImmuneACCESS disease sequences. The raw public reads went through TCRdb reprocessing: fastp at Q25, MiXCR clone calling, in-frame beta chains kept. Each entry merges the rows of one CDR3 protein and shows their most common DNA and genes. TCRdb's processing, not the authors', yielded these V and J calls. This sample lists hundreds of thousands of distinct CDR3 sequences; approximately 85% were detected once. Of the sample, approximately 0.11% falls within the top ten clones.

Specimen: CD8+ T cells from PBMCs. Recombination connected TRBV12-3 or TRBV12-4 to TRBJ2-1; 7 middle bases align to TRBD2. This clonotype was obtained from a human donor with multiple sclerosis. The base sequence is TGTGCCAGCAGTTTGACAGCGGGGTCCTACAATGAGCAGTTCTTC. This gives the protein CASSLTAGSYNEQFF.